This T cell receptor beta chain is drawn from a study of cytomegalovirus exposure and HLA in healthy donors. Both 60 Vbeta primers and 13 Jbeta primers went into the PCR. Assay: immunoSEQ multiplex PCR; the TCRdb copy retains only in-frame clones and omits some. The sample comprises approximately 130,000 clones, 60% to 85% of which are singletons, and roughly 6.3% rests with the top ten. The clonotype comes from a middle-aged woman in good health and CMV-seronegative. Material: PBMCs.

CDR3 protein: CASSNGQFTGELFF. In DNA form, the CDR3 reads TGTGCCAGCAGCAATGGACAGTTCACCGGGGAGCTGTTTTTT. The chain links TRBV4-2 to TRBJ2-2; possibly TRBD1 for D (6 bases). This CDR3 comprises 14 residues. The V gene lost 5 bases and the J gene lost 4 bases, with 11 bases spanning the gap. Per germline, CDR1 LGHNA and CDR2 YNFKEQ.